This T cell receptor beta chain is drawn from a study of T cell repertoires in cytomegalovirus infection. Whole-study context: Use of recently identified HLA-C-restricted and well-studied HLA-B-restricted CMV epitopes was part of the study. CMV infection together with matching HLA type was indicated by public TCR beta signatures.

This CDR3 is 13 amino acids long. CDR1 and CDR2 from the germline V gene are KGHDR and SFDVKD. V was pared by 3 bases and J by 4 bases, with 9 bases between. TCRdb reprocessed the reads with MiXCR, giving one entry per CDR3 protein. The sample contains about 310,000 distinct CDR3 sequences, roughly 25% of which appear only once. Findings and limits, study-wide: CMV-specific TCR beta clonotypes restricted by HLA-C dominated the ex vivo response.

The sample holds a few counts of this clonotype. What it binds is not known. Source: cultured PBMCs, taken from culture after CMV antigen stimulation. The chain carries TRBV24-1 and TRBJ2-7, with TRBD1 as a possible D gene (5 bases). This TCR was sampled from a human donor in good health (CMV status not recorded). Some clones in this sample may be carry-over from other donors' samples. CDR3 in DNA: TGTGCCACCAGTGATGGGGCCGAATACGAGCAGTACTTC. Translating it yields CATSDGAEYEQYF.